This T cell receptor beta chain was obtained from a study of vaccination and CD4 T cells after COVID-19. Study-level results: The study found that a median about 88% of reactive clones in convalescent patients appeared only post-vaccination.

J gave up 5 bases and V 6 bases, and 6 bases lay outside the gene matches. Per germline, CDR1 MDHEN and CDR2 SYDVKM. This CDR3 region has 13 residues. Sequence data for DNA of cultured CD4+ T cells were generated by the Oncomine TCR Beta short-read assay. TCRdb itself ran the PCR reads through MiXCR, one entry per CDR3 protein. The data contain some 4,900 distinct CDR3 sequences, roughly 25% of them singletons. This clonotype was seen a few times. Its antigen remains unknown. Treatment given: approximately 10-day PBMC culture with coronavirus spike peptide pools or control peptides (ViraFEST assay). Here the sequenced sample was CD4+ T cells from blood, cultured in vitro, taken after SARS-CoV-2 vaccination. The sequence was obtained from a human donor who had recovered from COVID-19. The chain joins TRBV28 to TRBJ1-2, with 7 nucleotides matching TRBD1. DNA of the CDR3: TGTGCCAGCAGAACCACAGGGGTTTATGGCTACACCTTC. Translated, it gives CASRTTGVYGYTF.